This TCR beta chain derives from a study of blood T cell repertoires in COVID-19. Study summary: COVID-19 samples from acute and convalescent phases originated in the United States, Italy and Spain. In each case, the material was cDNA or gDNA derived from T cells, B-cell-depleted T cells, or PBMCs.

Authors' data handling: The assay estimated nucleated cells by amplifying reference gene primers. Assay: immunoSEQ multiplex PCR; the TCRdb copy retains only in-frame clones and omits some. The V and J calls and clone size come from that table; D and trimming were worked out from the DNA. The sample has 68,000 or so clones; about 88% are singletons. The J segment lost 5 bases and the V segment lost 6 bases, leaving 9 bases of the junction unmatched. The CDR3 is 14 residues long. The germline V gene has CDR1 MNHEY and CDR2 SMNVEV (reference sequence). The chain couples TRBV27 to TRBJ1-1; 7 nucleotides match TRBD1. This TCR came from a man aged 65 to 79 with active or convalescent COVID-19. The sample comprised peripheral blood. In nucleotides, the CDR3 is TGTGCCAGCAGGACAGGGACCCCAGGTACTGAAGCTTTCTTT. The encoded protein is CASRTGTPGTEAFF.